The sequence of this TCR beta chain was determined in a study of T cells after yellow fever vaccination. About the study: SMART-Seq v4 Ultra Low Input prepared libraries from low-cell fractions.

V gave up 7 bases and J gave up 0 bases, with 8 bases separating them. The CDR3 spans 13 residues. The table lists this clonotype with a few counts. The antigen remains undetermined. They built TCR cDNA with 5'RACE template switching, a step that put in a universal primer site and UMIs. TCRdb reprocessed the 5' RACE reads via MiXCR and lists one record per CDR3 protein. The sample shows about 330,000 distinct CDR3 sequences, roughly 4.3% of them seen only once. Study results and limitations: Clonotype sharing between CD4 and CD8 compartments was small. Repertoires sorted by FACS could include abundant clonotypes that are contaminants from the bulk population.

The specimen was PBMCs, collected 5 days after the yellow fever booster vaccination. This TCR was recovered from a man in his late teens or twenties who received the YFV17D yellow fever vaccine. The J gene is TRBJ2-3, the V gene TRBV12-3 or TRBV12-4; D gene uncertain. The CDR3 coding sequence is TGTGCCAGCACCATCGCTAGCACAGATACGCAGTATTTT. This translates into CASTIASTDTQYF.